Given below is one TCR beta chain in context. In the source study's methods: The authors estimated nucleated cell counts from reference gene primer amplification. Clones were sequenced by immunoSEQ multiplex PCR, and TCRdb holds only the in-frame ones, with some missing. V and J calls and clone size are those listed in that table; D and trimming were worked out from the DNA. This table holds about 81,000 clones, more than 75% found once. This entry is derived from a study of blood T cell repertoires in COVID-19. About the study: Some COVID-19 samples were acute and others convalescent; all came from the United States, Italy and Spain. Sample material is recorded as cDNA or gDNA derived from T cells, B-cell-depleted T cells, or PBMCs.

V was trimmed by 2 bases and J by 5 bases, leaving 9 bases between them. This CDR3 spans 13 amino acids. Germline V gives CDR1 SGHTA, CDR2 FQGNSA. The V call is TRBV7-2, the J call TRBJ2-5; unclear D gene. This receptor was taken from a human donor in a cohort sampled during active COVID-19. Sequenced sample: peripheral blood. CDR3 nucleotide sequence: TGTGCCAGCAGCTTAAAAACCGGTGAGACCCAGTACTTC. Encoded protein: CASSLKTGETQYF.